Here is one T cell receptor (beta chain) with its context. Its antigen is undetermined. This CDR3 is 15 amino acids long. Germline V gene data show CDR1 as SGHRS and CDR2 as YFSETQ. Trimming removed 7 bases from V and 2 bases from J, with 15 bases in between. This record comes from a study of T cells in Graves' hyperthyroidism and ophthalmopathy. The study, taken as a whole, reports: Blood shared most expanded thyroid clonotypes above 0.001. Before onset, by a median of about six months, the model predicted ophthalmopathy.

Together with thyroid ultrasound, orbital computed tomography, serum thyroxine and TRAb, clinical symptoms were used for diagnoses. RNA transcripts served as the template for amplifying TCR beta CDR3 regions. The HTBI primer set served for first-round RT-PCR of the TCR CDR3. A single record per CDR3 protein comes from TCRdb applying MiXCR to the multiplex PCR reads. The top ten hold about 53% of the sample, which has 450,000 to 500,000 distinct CDR3 sequences, about 22% seen once. This sequence was found in a woman in her 70s with Graves' ophthalmopathy. The chain combines TRBV5-1 with TRBJ2-2, with D perhaps assigned TRBD1 or TRBD2 (5 bases each). Material for sequencing was blood. DNA for the CDR3: TGCGCCAGCTCACTTAAGGGACCTAACACCGGGGAGCTGTTTTTT. Protein sequence: CASSLKGPNTGELFF.